The 28 T cell receptor beta chains below were found in one sample sequenced in a study of blood T cell repertoires in COVID-19. Sequencing was performed with immunoSEQ multiplex PCR; in TCRdb, only in-frame clones are kept and a portion is missing. Here the sample spans around 170,000 clones, roughly four fifths being singletons. The specimen was peripheral blood. The receptors were sampled from a woman aged 40 to 55 with acute or convalescent COVID-19.

The chain joins TRBV5-1 to TRBJ2-2; 7 bases are shared with TRBD2. V was pared by 2 bases and J by 7 bases, with 14 bases of the junction left unmatched. Looked up from germline, CDR1 is SGHRS and CDR2 is YFSETQ. The CDR3 totals 17 residues. CDR3 loop: CASSFFWEGPSVGELFF. In DNA, the CDR3 is TGCGCCAGCAGCTTCTTTTGGGAGGGCCCGTCGGTCGGGGAGCTGTTTTTT.

This clone was detected once. The chain links TRBV4-1 to TRBJ1-6, with D perhaps matching TRBD1 (5 bases). Germline CDR1 and CDR2: MGHRA and YSYEKL. Trimming removed 5 bases at V and 0 bases at J, with 26 bases between. The CDR3 length is 21 residues. The CDR3 nucleotides are TGCGCCAGCAGCTCTCGGAGAATGTGGACCGGCGGGGGCTCCTATAATTCACCCCTCCACTTT. This translates into CASSSRRMWTGGGSYNSPLHF.

The rearrangement links TRBV4-1 to TRBJ2-3; the match to TRBD1 covers 7 bases. V was clipped by 0 bases and J by 4 bases; unmatched bases: 10. CDR1 is MGHRA and CDR2 is YSYEKL in the germline V gene. The CDR3 loop spans 17 amino acids. This chain's CDR3 is CASSQDWTGGFADTQYF. For the CDR3, the DNA is TGCGCCAGCAGCCAAGACTGGACAGGAGGTTTCGCAGATACGCAGTATTTT.

This clone was counted at least ten times. The rearrangement uses TRBV2 and TRBJ1-5, with D perhaps TRBD1 (5 bases). The CDR3 runs to 15 residues. Trimming took off 1 base at V and 3 bases at J, with 10 bases between the two ends. Looked up from germline, CDR1 is SNHLY and CDR2 is FYNNEI. The CDR3 coding sequence is TGTGCCAGCAGTGAAGGGACACCATACAATCAGCCCCAGCATTTT. This gives the protein CASSEGTPYNQPQHF.

V and J are TRBV9 and TRBJ1-3; 7 nucleotides align to TRBD1. V dropped 4 bases and J dropped 4; count of bases not matched to a gene: 5. Germline V gene sequence: CDR1 SGDLS, CDR2 YYNGEE. There are 14 residues in the CDR3. In nucleotides, the CDR3 is TGTGCCAGCAGCCCTATGACAGGGGGAAACACCATATATTTT. It specifies CASSPMTGGNTIYF. Filled out from reference TRBV9 and TRBJ1-3, the complete variable domain reads DSGVTQTPKHLITATGQRVTLRCSPRSGDLSVYWYQQSLDQGLQFLIQYYNGEERAKGNILERFSAQQFPDLHSELNLSSLELGDSALYFCASSPMTGGNTIYFGEGSWLTVV.

The chain couples TRBV19 to TRBJ1-1; TRBD1 might be the D (6 bases). Germline CDR1 LNHDA, CDR2 SQIVND (reference sequence). Trimming cost V 3 bases and J 7 bases, with 12 bases left between them. The CDR3 extends over 13 amino acids. The CDR3 reads CASSISQGLEAFF. The CDR3 region has the DNA TGTGCCAGTAGTATTTCCCAGGGGCTTGAAGCTTTCTTT.

This rearrangement joins TRBV9 to TRBJ2-3; TRBD2 matches at 8 bases. Germline assignment: CDR1 SGDLS and CDR2 YYNGEE. The CDR3 length is 17 residues. The junction had 10 bases not matched to a gene; V was cut back by 0 bases and J by 4 bases. CDR3 sequence: CASSVAGGGQGADTQYF. The DNA of the CDR3 is TGTGCCAGCAGCGTAGCCGGCGGGGGGCAAGGGGCAGATACGCAGTATTTT.

The genes are TRBV7-2 and TRBJ2-3; 8 nucleotides line up with TRBD2. Germline V gene lookup returns CDR1 SGHTA and CDR2 FQGNSA. J gave up 3 bases and V 3 bases, and 5 bases lay outside the gene matches. The CDR3 contains 15 residues. The CDR3 sequence: CASSFGGGRTDTQYF. The CDR3 region has the DNA TGTGCCAGCAGCTTCGGGGGGGGCCGGACAGATACGCAGTATTTT.

The chain is built from TRBV9 and TRBJ1-2; D perhaps matches TRBD1 (5 bases). This CDR3 region has 15 residues. Germline V gives CDR1 SGDLS, CDR2 YYNGEE. Trimming pared 0 bases from V and 2 bases from J, leaving 11 bases between. CDR3 amino acids: CASSVVTEANYGYTF. In nucleotides, the CDR3 is TGTGCCAGCAGCGTAGTGACAGAAGCAAACTATGGCTACACCTTC.

The chain links TRBV5-4 to TRBJ1-4; tentatively, D is TRBD1 (5 bases). Trimming took 6 bases from V and 7 from J, leaving 13 bases between them. Germline CDR1 reads SGHNT; CDR2 reads YYREEE (reference sequence). This CDR3 region has 13 residues. CDR3 sequence: CASTPQQGEKLFF. The CDR3 bases are TGTGCCAGCACCCCCCAGCAGGGTGAAAAACTGTTTTTT. Combining the CDR3 with reference TRBV5-4 and TRBJ1-4 gives the whole variable domain ETGVTQSPTHLIKTRGQQVTLRCSSQSGHNTVSWYQQALGQGPQFIFQYYREEENGRGNFPPRFSGLQFPNYSSELNVNALELDDSALYLCASTPQQGEKLFFGSGTQLSVL.

This chain joins TRBV28 and TRBJ2-1, with D maybe TRBD2 (5 bases). Germline V gene data show CDR1 as MDHEN and CDR2 as SYDVKM. This CDR3 is 14 amino acids long. V shed 2 bases and J shed 5 bases, with 10 bases lying between them. This CDR3 is CASSLPGSNNEQFF. The CDR3 coding sequence is TGTGCCAGCAGTTTACCGGGATCTAACAATGAGCAGTTCTTC.

This sequence joins TRBV4-1 and TRBJ1-1; D not certain. The CDR3 is 16 residues long. The germline V gene encodes CDR1 MGHRA and CDR2 YSYEKL. V gave up 4 bases and J gave up 1 base, with 16 bases separating them. CDR3 nucleotides: TGCGCCAGCAGCCTCAGACACTCACCTGGGAACACTGAAGCTTTCTTT. Encoded protein: CASSLRHSPGNTEAFF.

The V and J genes are TRBV15 and TRBJ1-3; maybe TRBD1 (6 bases). This CDR3 region has 17 residues. The V end was cut by 0 bases, the J end by 4 bases, with 16 bases between. CDR1 LNHNV and CDR2 YYDKDF come from the germline V gene (reference sequence). CDR3 coding DNA: TGTGCCACCAGCAGAGATCTTGGCAGGGGATTGGGAAACACCATATATTTT. Protein: CATSRDLGRGLGNTIYF.

The gene calls are TRBV28 and TRBJ2-7; D is unclear. The V gene lost 5 bases and the J gene lost 5 bases, with 7 bases spanning the gap. The CDR3 length is 11 residues. Germline V gene lookup returns CDR1 MDHEN and CDR2 SYDVKM. DNA of the CDR3: TGTGCCAGCAGTATCATAGACGAGCAGTACTTC. It yields the protein CASSIIDEQYF.

This clone came up many times. The CDR3 nucleotides read TGTGCCAGTAGTATCCTCCTCGGCAGGGCCCTTGGCGGGAATACCGGGGAGCTGTTTTTT. Its protein product is CASSILLGRALGGNTGELFF. This chain links TRBV19 with TRBJ2-2; D might be TRBD2 (6 bases). The CDR3 sequence is 20 residues long. V was clipped by 3 bases and J by 5 bases, with 28 bases between them. Germline V CDR1 and CDR2: LNHDA, SQIVND (reference sequence). Variable domain in full (rest from reference TRBV19 and TRBJ2-2): DGGITQSPKYLFRKEGQNVTLSCEQNLNHDAMYWYRQDPGQGLRLIYYSQIVNDFQKGDIAEGYSVSREKKESFPLTVTSAQKNPTAFYLCASSILLGRALGGNTGELFFGEGSRLTVL.

J is TRBJ1-2 and V is TRBV7-8; TRBD1 is a possible D gene (5 bases). V lost 4 bases and J lost 3, with 18 bases in between. The CDR3 covers 16 residues. CDR1 is SGHVS and CDR2 is FQNEAQ in the germline V gene. In nucleotides, the CDR3 is TGTGCCAGCAGCTCCCGAGCCCAGGGCAGGGACTATGGCTACACCTTC. This encodes CASSSRAQGRDYGYTF.

The rearrangement uses TRBV5-8 and TRBJ2-7; D not certain. V was pared by 1 base and J by 7 bases, with 6 bases between. The CDR3 spans 11 residues. Germline CDR1 and CDR2: SGHTS and YDEGEE. Here the CDR3 reads CASSLRVEQYF. In nucleotides, the CDR3 is TGTGCCAGCAGCTTGCGGGTGGAGCAGTACTTC.

The chain joins TRBV6-4 to TRBJ2-7, with 10 bases that match TRBD1. The CDR3 runs 15 residues. After removal of 6 bases from V and 4 bases from J, the junction contained 9 bases not matched to a gene. Germline V lookup: CDR1 MRHNA, CDR2 SNTAGT. The CDR3, as DNA: TGTGCCAGCAGGCCACAGGGACAGGGGATTTACGAGCAGTACTTC. The encoded protein is CASRPQGQGIYEQYF.

CDR3 loop: CASSLPPGGVWDTQYF. CDR3 nucleotide sequence: TGTGCCAGCAGCTTACCTCCCGGCGGGGTATGGGATACGCAGTATTTT. J is TRBJ2-3 and V is TRBV6-2 or TRBV6-3; perhaps TRBD2 as D (6 bases). Trimming stripped 6 bases from V and 6 bases from J, with 22 bases between. CDR3 size: 16 residues. Germline V gene sequence: CDR1 MNHEY, CDR2 SVGEGT.

This clone was recorded many times. The rearrangement uses TRBV11-2 and TRBJ2-1, with 9 bases lining up with TRBD2. Unmatched junction bases numbered 6, after V lost 5 bases and J lost 10 bases. CDR1 is SGHAT, CDR2 FQNNGV, per germline. This CDR3 comprises 13 residues. The CDR3 loop reads CASSREREDEQFF. The CDR3 coding sequence is TGTGCCAGCAGCCGAGAGCGGGAGGACGAGCAGTTCTTC.

This rearrangement joins TRBV5-1 to TRBJ1-4; possible D gene TRBD1, 6 bases. CDR1 and CDR2 (germline): SGHRS, YFSETQ. The CDR3 has 16 residues. With 0 bases removed from V and 5 bases from J, the gap between germline ends came to 14 bases. The DNA for the CDR3 is TGCGCCAGCAGCTTGGTGCAGGGGATGGGGAATGAAAAACTGTTTTTT. It yields the protein CASSLVQGMGNEKLFF.

The chain employs TRBV6-5 and TRBJ2-5, with 10 bases matching TRBD1. Per the germline V gene, CDR1 is MNHEY and CDR2 is SVGAGI. This CDR3 has 13 residues. With 6 bases clipped from V and 5 bases from J, the junction kept 3 bases outside the gene matches. CDR3 nucleotides: TGTGCCAGCAGACGACAGGGGGCTGAGACCCAGTACTTC. Translation: CASRRQGAETQYF.

V and J are TRBV19 and TRBJ1-5; TRBD1 matches 7 bases. V shed 5 bases, J shed 3 bases, and the junction held 7 bases outside the gene matches. CDR1 and CDR2 from the germline V gene are LNHDA and SQIVND (reference sequence). This CDR3 is 15 amino acids long. This CDR3 reads CASSFSTGNNQPQHF. CDR3 nucleotides: TGTGCCAGTAGTTTCTCGACAGGGAACAATCAGCCCCAGCATTTT.

The V and J genes are TRBV10-2 and TRBJ1-2, with TRBD1 matching 9 bases. Germline values: CDR1 WSHSY, CDR2 SAAADI. V shed 5 bases, J shed 8 bases, and the junction held 9 bases outside the gene matches. This CDR3 has 14 amino acids. The CDR3 nucleotides are TGCGCCAGCAGTCCAACACAGGGGGCGGGGGGCTACACCTTC. Translation gives CASSPTQGAGGYTF.

The sample holds a few counts of this clone. The chain links TRBV5-1 to TRBJ1-4; tentatively, D is TRBD1 (6 bases). This CDR3 is 15 amino acids long. Trimming removed 2 bases from V and 7 bases from J, with 15 bases in between. CDR1 is SGHRS and CDR2 is YFSETQ in the germline V gene. The CDR3 coding sequence is TGCGCCAGCAGCTTCTCAGGGGACGAGGTTGAAAAACTGTTTTTT. Translated, it gives CASSFSGDEVEKLFF.

The chain employs TRBV11-2 and TRBJ2-3; D ambiguous. The V end lost 0 bases, the J end lost 4 bases, and 5 bases lay between the germline ends. The CDR3 runs 13 residues. The germline CDR1 and CDR2 sequences are SGHAT and FQNNGV. Here the CDR3 DNA reads TGTGCCAGCAGCTTAGATATTCCAGATACGCAGTATTTT. Translation gives CASSLDIPDTQYF.

This chain connects TRBV2 to TRBJ2-3; the match to TRBD2 covers 8 bases. The germline V gene has CDR1 SNHLY and CDR2 FYNNEI. CDR3 size: 14 residues. Germline trimming cut 6 bases from V and 5 bases from J; bases unmatched to any gene: 7. In nucleotides, the CDR3 is TGTGCCAGCAGGGCCGGGGGGGCAGGAGATACGCAGTATTTT. Amino acid sequence: CASRAGGAGDTQYF.

The rearrangement links TRBV6-5 to TRBJ2-7, with a possible D match to TRBD1 (5 bases). The CDR3 is 16 amino acids. Germline V gene sequence: CDR1 MNHEY, CDR2 SVGAGI. V lost 0 bases and J 3 bases, leaving 15 bases between the germline ends. CDR3 nucleotide sequence: TGTGCCAGCAGTTACTCGGGGCAACAACCGGGCTACGAGCAGTACTTC. It specifies CASSYSGQQPGYEQYF.